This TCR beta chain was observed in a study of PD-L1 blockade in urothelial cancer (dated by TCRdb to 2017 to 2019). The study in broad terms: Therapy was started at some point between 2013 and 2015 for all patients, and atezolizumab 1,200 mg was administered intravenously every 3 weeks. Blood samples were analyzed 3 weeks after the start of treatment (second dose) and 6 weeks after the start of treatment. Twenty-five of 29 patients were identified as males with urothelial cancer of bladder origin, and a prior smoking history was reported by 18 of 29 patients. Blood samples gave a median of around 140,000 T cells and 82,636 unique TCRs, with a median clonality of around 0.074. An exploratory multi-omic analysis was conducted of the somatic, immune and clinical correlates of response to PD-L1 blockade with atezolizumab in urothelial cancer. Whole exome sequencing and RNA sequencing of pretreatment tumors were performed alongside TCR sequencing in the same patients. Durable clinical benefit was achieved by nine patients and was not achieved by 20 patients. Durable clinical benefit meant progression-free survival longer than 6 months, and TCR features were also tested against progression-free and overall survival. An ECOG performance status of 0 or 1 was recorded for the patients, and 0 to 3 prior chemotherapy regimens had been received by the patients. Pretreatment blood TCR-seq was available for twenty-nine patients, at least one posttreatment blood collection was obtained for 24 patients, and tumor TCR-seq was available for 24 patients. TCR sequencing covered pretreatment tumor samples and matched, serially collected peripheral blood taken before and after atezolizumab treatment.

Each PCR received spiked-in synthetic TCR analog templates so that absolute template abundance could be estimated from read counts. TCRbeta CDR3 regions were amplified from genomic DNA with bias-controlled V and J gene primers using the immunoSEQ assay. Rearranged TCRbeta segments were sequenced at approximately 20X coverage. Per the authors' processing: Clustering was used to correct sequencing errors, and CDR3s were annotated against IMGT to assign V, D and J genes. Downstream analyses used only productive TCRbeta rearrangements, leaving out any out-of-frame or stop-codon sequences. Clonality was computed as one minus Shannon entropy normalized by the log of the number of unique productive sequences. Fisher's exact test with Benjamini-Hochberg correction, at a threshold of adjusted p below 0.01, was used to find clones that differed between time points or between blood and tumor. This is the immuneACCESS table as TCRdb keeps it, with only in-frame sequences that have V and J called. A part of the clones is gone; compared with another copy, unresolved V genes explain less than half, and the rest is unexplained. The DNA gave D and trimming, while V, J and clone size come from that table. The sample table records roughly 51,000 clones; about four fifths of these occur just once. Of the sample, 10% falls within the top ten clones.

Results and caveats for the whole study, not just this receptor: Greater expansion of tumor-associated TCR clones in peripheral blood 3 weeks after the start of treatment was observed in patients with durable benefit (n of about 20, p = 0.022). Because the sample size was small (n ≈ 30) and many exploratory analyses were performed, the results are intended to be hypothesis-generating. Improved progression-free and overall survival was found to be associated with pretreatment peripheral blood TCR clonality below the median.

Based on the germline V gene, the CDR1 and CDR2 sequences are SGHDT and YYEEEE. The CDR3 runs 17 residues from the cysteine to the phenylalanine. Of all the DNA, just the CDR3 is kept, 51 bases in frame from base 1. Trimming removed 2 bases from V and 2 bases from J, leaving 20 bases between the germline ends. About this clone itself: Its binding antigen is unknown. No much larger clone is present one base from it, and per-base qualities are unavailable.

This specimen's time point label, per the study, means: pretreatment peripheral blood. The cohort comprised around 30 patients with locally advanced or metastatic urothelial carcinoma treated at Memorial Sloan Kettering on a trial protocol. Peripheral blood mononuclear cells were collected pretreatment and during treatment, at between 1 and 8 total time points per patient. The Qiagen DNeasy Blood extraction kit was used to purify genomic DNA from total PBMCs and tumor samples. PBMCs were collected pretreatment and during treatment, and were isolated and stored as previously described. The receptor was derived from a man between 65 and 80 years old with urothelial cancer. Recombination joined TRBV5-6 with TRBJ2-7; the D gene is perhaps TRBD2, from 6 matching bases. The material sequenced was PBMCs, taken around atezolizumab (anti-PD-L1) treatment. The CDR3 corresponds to CASSLLGSLGAPYEQYF. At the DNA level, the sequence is TGTGCCAGCAGCTTACTCGGGAGCCTAGGAGCACCCTACGAGCAGTACTTC.